This T cell receptor beta chain was retrieved from a study of blood T cell repertoires in COVID-19. Study summary: T cells, B-cell-depleted T cells, or PBMCs provided the cDNA or gDNA that served as material.

The CDR3 covers 13 residues. Trimming took 5 bases from V and 7 from J; bases not matched to a gene: 5. Per germline, CDR1 GTSNPN and CDR2 SVGIG (reference sequence). Original analysis: It was from reference gene primer amplification that nucleated cell counts were estimated. Sequencing used immunoSEQ multiplex PCR; TCRdb keeps in-frame clones, though not all of them. The V and J calls and the clone size are those of that table, but D and trimming were determined from the DNA. The sample records 150,000 or so clones, around 85% being singletons. Clinical histories supplied by participants themselves formed the basis of cohort assignment.

Input material: PBMCs or T cells enriched from blood (not recorded which). This sequence was found in a man between 45 and 60 years old who had recovered from COVID-19. This chain links TRBV30 with TRBJ1-6, with 7 bases fitting TRBD1. CDR3: CAWVTGWNSPLHF. The CDR3 DNA follows: TGTGCCTGGGTGACAGGGTGGAATTCACCCCTCCACTTT.